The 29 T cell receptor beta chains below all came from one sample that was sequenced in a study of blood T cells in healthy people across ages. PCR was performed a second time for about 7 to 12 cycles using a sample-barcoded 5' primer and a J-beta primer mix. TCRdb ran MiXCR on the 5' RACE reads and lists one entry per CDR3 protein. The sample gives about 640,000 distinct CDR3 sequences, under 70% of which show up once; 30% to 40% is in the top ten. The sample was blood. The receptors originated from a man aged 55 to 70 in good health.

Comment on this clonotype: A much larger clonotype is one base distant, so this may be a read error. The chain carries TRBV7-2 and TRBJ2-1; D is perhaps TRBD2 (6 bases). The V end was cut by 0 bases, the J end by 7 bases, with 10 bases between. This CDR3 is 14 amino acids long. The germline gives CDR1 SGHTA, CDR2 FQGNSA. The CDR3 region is CASSLAREVNEQFF. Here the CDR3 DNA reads TGTGCCAGCAGCTTAGCGAGGGAGGTGAATGAGCAGTTCTTC.

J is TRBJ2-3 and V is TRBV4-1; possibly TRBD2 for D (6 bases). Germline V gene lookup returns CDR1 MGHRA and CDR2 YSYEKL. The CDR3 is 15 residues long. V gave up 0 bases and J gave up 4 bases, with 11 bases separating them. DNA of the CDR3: TGCGCCAGCAGCCAAGAACGGGGGTACGCAGATACGCAGTATTTT. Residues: CASSQERGYADTQYF.

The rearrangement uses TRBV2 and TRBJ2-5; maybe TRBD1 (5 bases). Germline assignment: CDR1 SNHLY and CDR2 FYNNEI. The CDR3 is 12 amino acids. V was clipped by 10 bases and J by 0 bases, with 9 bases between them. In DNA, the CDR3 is TGTGCCAATGGACAAAACCAAGAGACCCAGTACTTC. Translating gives CANGQNQETQYF. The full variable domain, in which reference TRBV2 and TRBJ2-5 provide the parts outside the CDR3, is EPEVTQTPSHQVTQMGQEVILRCVPISNHLYFYWYRQILGQKVEFLVSFYNNEISEKSEIFDDQFSVERPDGSNFTLKIRSTKLEDSAMYFCANGQNQETQYFGPGTRLLVL.

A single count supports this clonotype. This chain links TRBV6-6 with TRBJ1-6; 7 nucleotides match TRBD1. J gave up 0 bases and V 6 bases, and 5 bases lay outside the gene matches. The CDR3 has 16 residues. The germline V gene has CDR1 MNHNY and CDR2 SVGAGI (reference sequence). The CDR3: CASRRGQSSYNSPLHF. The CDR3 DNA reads TGTGCCAGCAGACGGGGACAGAGCTCCTATAATTCACCCCTCCACTTT.

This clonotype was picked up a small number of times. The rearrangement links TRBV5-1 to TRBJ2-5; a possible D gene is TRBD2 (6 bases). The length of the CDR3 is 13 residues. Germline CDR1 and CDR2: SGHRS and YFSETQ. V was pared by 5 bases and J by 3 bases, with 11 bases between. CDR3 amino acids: CASREGLEETQYF. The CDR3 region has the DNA TGCGCCAGCAGAGAGGGACTTGAAGAGACCCAGTACTTC.

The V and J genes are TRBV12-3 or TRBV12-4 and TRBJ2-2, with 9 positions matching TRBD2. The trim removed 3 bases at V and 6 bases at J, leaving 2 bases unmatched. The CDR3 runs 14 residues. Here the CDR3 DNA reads TGTGCCAGCAGTTTGAGCGGGGGGCCCGGGGAGCTGTTTTTT. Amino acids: CASSLSGGPGELFF.

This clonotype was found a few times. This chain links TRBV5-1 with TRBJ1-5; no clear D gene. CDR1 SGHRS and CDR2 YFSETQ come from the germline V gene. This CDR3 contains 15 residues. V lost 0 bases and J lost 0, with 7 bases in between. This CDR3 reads CASSLDVGSNQPQHF. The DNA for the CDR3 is TGCGCCAGCAGCTTGGACGTGGGTAGCAATCAGCCCCAGCATTTT.

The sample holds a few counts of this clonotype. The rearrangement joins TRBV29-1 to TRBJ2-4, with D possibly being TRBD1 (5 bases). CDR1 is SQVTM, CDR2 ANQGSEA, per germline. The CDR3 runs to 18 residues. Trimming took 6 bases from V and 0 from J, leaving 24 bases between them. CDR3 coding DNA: TGCAGCGTCGCACCGGTGGCAGGGAAAGGTCTAGCCAAAAACATTCAGTACTTC. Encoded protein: CSVAPVAGKGLAKNIQYF. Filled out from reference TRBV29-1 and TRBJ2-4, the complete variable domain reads SAVISQKPSRDICQRGTSLTIQCQVDSQVTMMFWYRQQPGQSLTLIATANQGSEATYESGFVIDKFPISRPNLTFSTLTVSNMSPEDSSIYLCSVAPVAGKGLAKNIQYFGAGTRLSVL.

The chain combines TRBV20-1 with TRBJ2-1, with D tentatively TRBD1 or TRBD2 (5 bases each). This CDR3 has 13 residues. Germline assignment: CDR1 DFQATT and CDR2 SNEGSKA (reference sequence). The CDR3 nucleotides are TGCAGCGCGGACCGGGACCCTTACAATGAGCAGTTCTTC. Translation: CSADRDPYNEQFF.

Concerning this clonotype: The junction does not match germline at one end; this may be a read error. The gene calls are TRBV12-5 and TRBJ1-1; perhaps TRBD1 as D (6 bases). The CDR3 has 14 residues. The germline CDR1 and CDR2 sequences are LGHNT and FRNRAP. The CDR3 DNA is TGTGCTGGTGGTAGGGACATAGGGTCCACTGAAGCTTTCTTT. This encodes CAGGRDIGSTEAFF.

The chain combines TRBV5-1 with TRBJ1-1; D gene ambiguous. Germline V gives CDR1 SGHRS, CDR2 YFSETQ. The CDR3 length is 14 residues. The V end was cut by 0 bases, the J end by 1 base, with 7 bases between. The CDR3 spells CASSLASTNTEAFF. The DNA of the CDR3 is TGCGCCAGCAGCTTGGCTTCCACGAACACTGAAGCTTTCTTT.

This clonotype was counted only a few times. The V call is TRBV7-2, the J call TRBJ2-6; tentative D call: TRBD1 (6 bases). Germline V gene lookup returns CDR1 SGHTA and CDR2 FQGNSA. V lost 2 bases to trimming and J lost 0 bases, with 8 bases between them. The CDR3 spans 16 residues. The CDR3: CASSLHRASGANVLTF. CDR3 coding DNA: TGTGCCAGCAGCTTACACAGGGCCTCTGGGGCCAACGTCCTGACTTTC.

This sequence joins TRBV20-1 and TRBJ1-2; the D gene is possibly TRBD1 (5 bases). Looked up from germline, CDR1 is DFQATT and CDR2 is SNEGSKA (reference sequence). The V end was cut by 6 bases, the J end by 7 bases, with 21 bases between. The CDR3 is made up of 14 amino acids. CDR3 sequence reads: CSAPSRAGPVGYTF. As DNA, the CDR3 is TGCAGTGCCCCCAGCCGAGCAGGGCCAGTTGGCTACACCTTC.

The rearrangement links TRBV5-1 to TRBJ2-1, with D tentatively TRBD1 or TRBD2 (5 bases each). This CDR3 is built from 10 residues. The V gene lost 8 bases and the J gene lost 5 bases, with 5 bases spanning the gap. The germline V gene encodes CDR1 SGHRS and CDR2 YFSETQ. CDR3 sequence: CARGDNEQFF. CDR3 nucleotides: TGCGCCAGGGGGGACAATGAGCAGTTCTTC. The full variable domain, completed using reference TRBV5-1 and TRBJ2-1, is KAGVTQTPRYLIKTRGQQVTLSCSPISGHRSVSWYQQTPGQGLQFLFEYFSETQRNKGNFPGRFSGRQFSNSRSEMNVSTLELGDSALYLCARGDNEQFFGPGTRLTVL.

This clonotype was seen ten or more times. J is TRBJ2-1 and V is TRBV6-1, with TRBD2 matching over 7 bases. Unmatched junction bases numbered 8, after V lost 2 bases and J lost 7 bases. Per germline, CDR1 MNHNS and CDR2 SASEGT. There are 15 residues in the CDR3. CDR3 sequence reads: CASSEWGGASNEQFF. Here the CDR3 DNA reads TGTGCCAGCAGTGAATGGGGGGGAGCCTCTAATGAGCAGTTCTTC.

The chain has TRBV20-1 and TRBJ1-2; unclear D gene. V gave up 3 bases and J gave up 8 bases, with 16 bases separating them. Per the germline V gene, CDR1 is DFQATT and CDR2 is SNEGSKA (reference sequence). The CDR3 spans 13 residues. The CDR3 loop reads CSASPASSEGYTF. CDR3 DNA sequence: TGCAGTGCTAGCCCGGCCTCCTCGGAGGGCTACACCTTC.

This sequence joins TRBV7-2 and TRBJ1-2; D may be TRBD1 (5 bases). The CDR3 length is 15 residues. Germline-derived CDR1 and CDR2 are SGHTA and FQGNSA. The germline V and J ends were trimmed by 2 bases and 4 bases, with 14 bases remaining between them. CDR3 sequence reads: CASSLRRALGYGYTF. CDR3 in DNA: TGTGCCAGCAGCTTACGCAGGGCCCTAGGCTATGGCTACACCTTC. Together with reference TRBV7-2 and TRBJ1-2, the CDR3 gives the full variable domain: GAGVSQSPSNKVTEKGKDVELRCDPISGHTALYWYRQSLGQGLEFLIYFQGNSAPDKSGLPSDRFSAERTGGSVSTLTIQRTQQEDSAVYLCASSLRRALGYGYTFGSGTRLTVV.

CDR3 loop: CASSLPSAAGAGANVLTF. As DNA, the CDR3 is TGCGCCAGCAGCTTGCCGAGTGCGGCAGGGGCCGGGGCCAACGTCCTGACTTTC. The chain recombines TRBV5-1 with TRBJ2-6; possibly TRBD1 for D (6 bases). Germline values: CDR1 SGHRS, CDR2 YFSETQ. The V and J ends lost 1 base and 4 bases respectively, with 18 bases between them. CDR3 length: 18 residues.

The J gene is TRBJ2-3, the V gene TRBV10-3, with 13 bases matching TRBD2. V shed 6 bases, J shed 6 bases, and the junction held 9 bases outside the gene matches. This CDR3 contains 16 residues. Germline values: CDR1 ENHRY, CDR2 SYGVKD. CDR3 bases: TGTGCCATCAGCGCCGGACTAGCGGGGGCGGGTGATACGCAGTATTTT. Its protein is CAISAGLAGAGDTQYF.

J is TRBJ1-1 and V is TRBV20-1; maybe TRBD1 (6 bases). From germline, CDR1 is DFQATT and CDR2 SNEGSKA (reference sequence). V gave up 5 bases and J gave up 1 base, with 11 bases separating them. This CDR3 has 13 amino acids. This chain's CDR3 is CSALRDTNTEAFF. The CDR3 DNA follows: TGCAGTGCTCTCCGGGACACGAACACTGAAGCTTTCTTT.

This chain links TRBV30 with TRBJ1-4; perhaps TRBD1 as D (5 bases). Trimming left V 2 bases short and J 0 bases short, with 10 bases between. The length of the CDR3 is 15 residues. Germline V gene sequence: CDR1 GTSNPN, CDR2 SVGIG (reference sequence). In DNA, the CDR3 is TGTGCCTGGAGTCGAGGGGCTGCAACTAATGAAAAACTGTTTTTT. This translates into CAWSRGAATNEKLFF.

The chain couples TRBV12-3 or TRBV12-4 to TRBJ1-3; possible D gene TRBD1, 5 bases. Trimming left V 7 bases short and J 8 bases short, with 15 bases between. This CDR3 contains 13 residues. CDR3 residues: CASTWGGDYTIYF. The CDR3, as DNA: TGTGCCAGCACCTGGGGGGGGGACTACACCATATATTTT.

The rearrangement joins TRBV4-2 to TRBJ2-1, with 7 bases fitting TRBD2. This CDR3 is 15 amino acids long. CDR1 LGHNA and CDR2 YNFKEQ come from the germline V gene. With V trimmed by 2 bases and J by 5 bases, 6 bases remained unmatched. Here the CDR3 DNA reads TGTGCCAGCAGCCAATCCCCCCGGGGGGACAATGAGCAGTTCTTC. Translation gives CASSQSPRGDNEQFF.

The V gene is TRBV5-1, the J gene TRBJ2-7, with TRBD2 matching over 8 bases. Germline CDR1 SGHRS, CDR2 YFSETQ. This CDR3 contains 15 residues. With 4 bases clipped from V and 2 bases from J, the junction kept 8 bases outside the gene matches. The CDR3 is CASSHDSGATYEQYF. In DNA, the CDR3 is TGCGCCAGCAGCCATGATAGCGGGGCGACCTACGAGCAGTACTTC.

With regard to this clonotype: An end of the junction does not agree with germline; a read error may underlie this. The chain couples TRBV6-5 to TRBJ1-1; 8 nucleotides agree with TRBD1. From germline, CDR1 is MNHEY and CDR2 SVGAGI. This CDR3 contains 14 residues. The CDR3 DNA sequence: TGTGCCGGCAGCCTCAGGGGGCGAATGACTGAAGCTTTCTTT. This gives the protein CAGSLRGRMTEAFF.

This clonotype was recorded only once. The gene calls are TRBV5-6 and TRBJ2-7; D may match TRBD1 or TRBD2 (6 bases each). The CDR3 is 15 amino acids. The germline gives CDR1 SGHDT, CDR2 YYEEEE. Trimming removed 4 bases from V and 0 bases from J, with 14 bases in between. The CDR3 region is CASSGFGGRSYEQYF. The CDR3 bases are TGTGCCAGCAGCGGGTTTGGGGGGCGCTCCTACGAGCAGTACTTC.

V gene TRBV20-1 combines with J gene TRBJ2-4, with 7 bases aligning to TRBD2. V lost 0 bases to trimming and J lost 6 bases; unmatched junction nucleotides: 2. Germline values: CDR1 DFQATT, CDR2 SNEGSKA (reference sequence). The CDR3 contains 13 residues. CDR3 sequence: CSARDSSGNIQYF. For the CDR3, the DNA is TGCAGTGCTAGAGATTCTAGCGGAAACATTCAGTACTTC.

The chain's CDR3 is CASSSRDRFYGYTF. DNA for the CDR3: TGTGCCAGCAGCTCTAGGGACAGATTTTATGGCTACACCTTC. The rearrangement links TRBV7-9 to TRBJ1-2, with 7 bases identical to TRBD1. This CDR3 comprises 14 residues. Germline V gene lookup returns CDR1 SEHNR and CDR2 FQNEAQ (reference sequence). V was clipped by 4 bases and J by 5 bases; unmatched bases: 7.

This CDR3 reads CASSRTGEYGYTF. The CDR3 coding sequence is TGTGCCAGCAGTCGGACAGGGGAATATGGCTACACCTTC. The genes are TRBV6-1 and TRBJ1-2; 9 nucleotides line up with TRBD1. There are 13 residues in the CDR3. V shed 5 bases and J 5 bases; nucleotides not matched to a gene: 3. Germline-derived CDR1 and CDR2 are MNHNS and SASEGT.